This T cell receptor beta chain was documented in a study of identical twins. V lost 7 bases and J 9 bases, leaving 19 bases between the germline ends. The V gene's germline CDR1 is SQVTM and CDR2 ANQGSEA. This CDR3 has 13 residues. TCRdb processed the 5' RACE reads anew with MiXCR; each CDR3 protein has one entry. Of about 200,000 distinct CDR3 sequences listed, approximately 9% are singletons. Input material: memory (CD45RO+) T cells sorted from blood. The sequence was collected from a woman between 18 and 30 years old in good health. This chain links TRBV29-1 with TRBJ2-1; D is unclear. CDR3 sequence (DNA): TGCAGCGCTGCCCGAACCTTTATGGGTGAGCAGTTCTTC. Residues: CSAARTFMGEQFF.